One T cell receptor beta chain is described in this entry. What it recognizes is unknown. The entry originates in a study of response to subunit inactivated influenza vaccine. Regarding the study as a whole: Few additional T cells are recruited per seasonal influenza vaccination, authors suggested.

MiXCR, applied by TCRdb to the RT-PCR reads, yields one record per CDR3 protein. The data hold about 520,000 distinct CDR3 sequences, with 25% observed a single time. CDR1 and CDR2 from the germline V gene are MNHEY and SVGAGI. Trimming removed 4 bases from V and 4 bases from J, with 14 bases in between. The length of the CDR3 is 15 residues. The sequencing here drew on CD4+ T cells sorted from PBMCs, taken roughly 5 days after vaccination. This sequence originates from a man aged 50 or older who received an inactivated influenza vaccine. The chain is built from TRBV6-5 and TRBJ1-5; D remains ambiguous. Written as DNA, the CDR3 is TGTGCCAGCAGTTCCACCGGACGGTTAAATCAGCCCCAGCATTTT. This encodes CASSSTGRLNQPQHF.